Listed below are T cell receptor beta chains from one sample, sequenced in a study of T-cell reconstitution after alpha-beta-depleted transplantation in children. In TCRdb, the PCR reads were re-called with MiXCR into one record per CDR3 protein. The sample has approximately 270,000 distinct CDR3 sequences; over 8% are singletons. Sequencing was performed on PBMCs from the stem cell graft donor, taken from the stem cell graft. All receptors come from a human donor who donated a stem cell graft to a child with SCID. Each CDR3 is given without its conserved first and last residue. Each record gives: clone size, V gene, J gene, CDR3 length, CDR3 protein. Expanded clones get a size class; other rows say once, few or many, or leave the size out.

>-|TRBV20-1|TRBJ1-5|13
SADGGTGVNQPQH
>-|TRBV2|TRBJ2-7|11
ASRGDHSYEQY
>few|TRBV7-9|TRBJ2-7|10
ASSGRTYEQY
>few|TRBV7-9|TRBJ2-3|11
ASSFPGVGTQY
>few|TRBV4-1|TRBJ2-6|14
ASSPIGSSGANVLT
>many|TRBV10-1|TRBJ2-1|12
ASSQGDRGNEQF
>few|TRBV29-1|TRBJ2-1|13
SVNPPSAGGVEQF
>few|TRBV12-3/TRBV12-4|TRBJ1-1|12
ASSWGDGGTEAF
>few|TRBV20-1|TRBJ2-1|12
SARRGEEYNEQF
>-|TRBV5-6|TRBJ1-4|13
ASSLAGFRDEKLF
>-|TRBV20-1|TRBJ2-3|12
SAEDRGRTDTQY
>many|TRBV6-2/TRBV6-3|TRBJ2-6|15
ASSVETSGAGANVLT
>-|TRBV24-1|TRBJ2-7|17
ATSDLGDCPLIISYEQY
>few|TRBV5-1|TRBJ2-1|14
ASSLGQGLTYNEQF
>few|TRBV2|TRBJ2-7|11
ASMRGTGGAQY
>-|TRBV3-1|TRBJ1-2|13
ASSQFVGREKGYT
>-|TRBV20-1|TRBJ1-1|13
SARGEQGLNTEAF
>-|TRBV14|TRBJ2-1|15
ASSQVVLAGGYNEQF
>few|TRBV19|TRBJ1-2|15
ASSSRTGTVNRYGYT
>few|TRBV5-1|TRBJ2-1|13
ASSSDRVNVNEQF
>-|TRBV4-1|TRBJ1-1|15
ASSQASFPSMNTEAF
>-|TRBV3-1|TRBJ2-5|13
ASSQFGAGEETKY